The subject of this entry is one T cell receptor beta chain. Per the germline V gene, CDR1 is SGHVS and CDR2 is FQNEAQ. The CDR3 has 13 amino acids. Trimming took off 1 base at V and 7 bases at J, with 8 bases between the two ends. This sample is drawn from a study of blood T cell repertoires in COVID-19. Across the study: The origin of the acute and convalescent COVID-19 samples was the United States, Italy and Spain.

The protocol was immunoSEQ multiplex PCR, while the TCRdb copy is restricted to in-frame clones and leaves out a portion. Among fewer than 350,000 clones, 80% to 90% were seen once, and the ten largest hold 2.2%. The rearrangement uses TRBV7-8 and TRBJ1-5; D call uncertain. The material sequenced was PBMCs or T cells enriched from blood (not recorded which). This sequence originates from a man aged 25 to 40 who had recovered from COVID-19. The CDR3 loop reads CASSLGELQPQHF. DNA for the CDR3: TGTGCCAGCAGCTTAGGGGAGTTACAGCCCCAGCATTTT.